This T cell receptor (beta chain) stems from a study of cytomegalovirus exposure and HLA in healthy donors. The PCR made use of 60 Vbeta and 13 Jbeta primers. Sequenced by immunoSEQ multiplex PCR; TCRdb stores in-frame clones only, minus some. The profile shows around 120,000 clones, around three quarters of them singletons. Sequenced: PBMCs. This receptor was identified in a male donor in good health and CMV-seronegative.

The CDR3 is CASSRSQGMGNSPLHF. The DNA for the CDR3 is TGCGCCAGCAGCCGGTCACAGGGTATGGGGAATTCACCCCTCCACTTT. J is TRBJ1-6 and V is TRBV4-3; a weak D match, TRBD1 (6 bases). V was shortened by 4 bases and J by 7 bases, with 17 bases between the two germline ends. Germline V gene data show CDR1 as LGHNA and CDR2 as YSLEER. This CDR3 comprises 16 residues.